This T cell receptor beta chain was captured in a study of T cell responses to AZD1222 COVID-19 vaccine. V was pared by 1 base and J by 5 bases, with 9 bases between. CDR3 size: 13 residues. Germline CDR1 LGHDT, CDR2 YNNKEL (reference sequence). TCRdb's table, derived via immunoSEQ multiplex PCR, lists solely in-frame clones and lacks some. The table lists almost 35,000 clones, roughly nine tenths of them singletons. The sequenced sample was peripheral blood, obtained on day 0 of AZD1222 vaccination. The TCR comes from an adult in good health. The chain uses TRBV3-1 (or the pseudogene TRBV3-2) and TRBJ2-7; D might be TRBD2 (5 bases). The CDR3 sequence: CASSQGGGDEQYF. Here the CDR3 DNA reads TGTGCCAGCAGCCAAGGAGGAGGCGACGAGCAGTACTTC.